Each of the 4 T cell receptor beta chains below was sequenced from the same sample in a study of T cell responses to AZD1222 COVID-19 vaccine. Generated by immunoSEQ multiplex PCR, the TCRdb table keeps only in-frame clones and is missing some. The profile shows 200,000 or so clones, around 93% of them singletons. The sample in question was peripheral blood, obtained on day 0 of AZD1222 vaccination. The receptor source for this set is an adult in good health.

The gene calls are TRBV28 and TRBJ1-5, with D maybe TRBD1 (5 bases). Germline V gene lookup returns CDR1 MDHEN and CDR2 SYDVKM. The CDR3 spans 15 residues. V lost 2 bases, J lost 3 bases, and 11 bases lay in between. This CDR3 reads CASSLAGRNNQPQHF. The DNA of the CDR3 is TGTGCCAGCAGTTTAGCGGGGCGCAACAATCAGCCCCAGCATTTT.

The V call is TRBV5-1, the J call TRBJ2-6, with D uncertain. This CDR3 is 17 amino acids long. CDR1 is SGHRS, CDR2 YFSETQ, per germline. The germline V and J ends were trimmed by 5 bases and 0 bases, with 15 bases remaining between them. CDR3 amino acids: CASRFPQEPSGANVLTF. The CDR3 nucleotides read TGCGCCAGCAGATTCCCCCAGGAGCCCTCTGGGGCCAACGTCCTGACTTTC.

V usage is TRBV11-2 and J usage is TRBJ2-3; 14 positions agree with TRBD2. Germline lookup yields CDR1 SGHAT and CDR2 FQNNGV. The J segment lost 6 bases and the V segment lost 5 bases, leaving 10 bases of the junction unmatched. CDR3 length: 17 residues. CDR3 loop: CASSLRGTSGSVDTQYF. The CDR3 nucleotides read TGTGCCAGCAGCCTCCGCGGGACTAGCGGGAGCGTGGATACGCAGTATTTT.

V and J are TRBV5-1 and TRBJ1-4, with 7 bases matching TRBD1. Per germline, CDR1 SGHRS and CDR2 YFSETQ. Trimming cost V 1 base and J 6 bases; bases outside gene matches: 9. CDR3 size: 16 residues. The CDR3 DNA reads TGCGCCAGCAGCTTGTGGCCCCAGGGGGGTGATGAAAAACTGTTTTTT. Encoded protein: CASSLWPQGGDEKLFF.